The T cell receptor (beta chain) described here comes from a study of shared clonotypes between healthy human individuals. Study at large: The study enrolled a couple of women and three men aged 18 to 49. The study's findings and limits: Deeper or shallower sequencing was expected to change how clonotypes are shared among donors.

Unsorted PBMC replicate PCRs drew on about 280 ng DNA, representing some 28,000 T cell genomes. Sequencing was performed with immunoSEQ multiplex PCR; in TCRdb, only in-frame clones are kept and a portion is missing. The profile shows 520,000 or so clones, 79% of them singletons. The CDR3 loop spans 13 amino acids. The ends lost 4 bases at V and 6 bases at J; junction bases unmatched: 3. Germline V gene data show CDR1 as SGHTA and CDR2 as FQGTGA. The donor cohort consisted entirely of Caucasian adults residing in Nashville, Tennessee. As to this clone: As yet, its antigen is unknown.

This TCR was sampled from a woman between 35 and 50 years old in good health. Some clones in this sample may be carry-over from other donors' samples. The chain couples TRBV7-3 to TRBJ1-1, with TRBD1 identical over 9 bases. The sample was PBMCs. The CDR3 loop reads CASSSRQGAEAFF. The DNA of the CDR3 is TGTGCCAGCAGCTCTAGACAGGGGGCTGAAGCTTTCTTT.